The next 18 T cell receptor beta chains were all read from a single sample in a study of T cells in Graves' hyperthyroidism and ophthalmopathy. Amplification targeted TCR beta CDR3 regions from RNA transcripts. TCR CDR3 regions were first amplified by RT-PCR with HTBI primers. TCRdb ran MiXCR on the multiplex PCR reads and lists one entry per CDR3 protein. Of 150,000 or so distinct CDR3 sequences listed, roughly 23% were seen once; the top ten hold over 60%. Material for sequencing was blood. Source of these receptors: a woman between 50 and 59 years old with Graves' hyperthyroidism that later progressed to Graves' ophthalmopathy.

This clonotype has just a few counts. The V gene is TRBV12-3 or TRBV12-4, the J gene TRBJ2-7, with TRBD1 identical over 8 bases. J was trimmed by 12 bases and V by 4 bases; bases with no gene match: 11. The CDR3 contains 13 residues. Written as DNA, the CDR3 is TGTGCCAGCAGTTCGACAGGGGCGGTATTGCCGTACTTC. Its translation: CASSSTGAVLPYF.

This clonotype was observed at least ten times. CDR3 loop: CRSTPGVNQPQHF. Written as DNA, the CDR3 is TGCAGGTCAACGCCAGGGGTCAATCAGCCCCAGCATTTT. The chain recombines TRBV20-1 with TRBJ1-5; D possibly corresponds to TRBD1 (6 bases). There are 13 residues in the CDR3. From germline, CDR1 is DFQATT and CDR2 SNEGSKA (reference sequence).

This clonotype was seen repeatedly, ten times or more. This CDR3 reads CSATNQGAAAFF. CDR3 nucleotide sequence: TGCAGTGCTACCAATCAGGGGGCGGCAGCTTTCTTT. The chain recombines TRBV20-1 with TRBJ1-1, with 8 bases that match TRBD1. The CDR3 is 12 residues long. CDR1 DFQATT and CDR2 SNEGSKA come from the germline V gene (reference sequence). Trimming took 4 bases from V and 10 from J; bases not matched to a gene: 8.

The sample holds a few counts of this clonotype. The chain has TRBV15 and TRBJ1-5, with 10 bases fitting TRBD1. This CDR3 region has 14 residues. Germline trimming cut 5 bases from V and 4 bases from J; bases unmatched to any gene: 2. Germline V gene lookup returns CDR1 LNHNV and CDR2 YYDKDF (reference sequence). The CDR3 here is CATSGGQGNQPQHF. The DNA for the CDR3 is TGTGCCACCAGCGGGGGACAGGGGAATCAGCCCCAGCATTTT.

Here the CDR3 DNA reads TGTGCCTGGAGCGCCGCGGGAGGCTACCAAGAGACCCAGTACTTC. Its translation is CAWSAAGGYQETQYF. V is TRBV30 and J is TRBJ2-5; 8 nucleotides line up with TRBD2. This CDR3 spans 15 amino acids. Germline V CDR1 and CDR2: GTSNPN, SVGIG (reference sequence). Trimming removed 3 bases from V and 0 bases from J; junction bases left unmatched: 6.

The V call is TRBV19, the J call TRBJ1-1, with 8 bases matching TRBD1. Looked up from germline, CDR1 is LNHDA and CDR2 is SQIVND (reference sequence). After removal of 5 bases from V and 5 bases from J, the junction contained 7 bases not matched to a gene. CDR3 size: 14 residues. As DNA, the CDR3 is TGTGCCAGTAGTCGGACAGGGAGAACGACTGAAGCTTTCTTT. Amino acid sequence: CASSRTGRTTEAFF.

CDR3 DNA sequence: TGTGCCAGCAGCAATTATCCCTACGAGACCCAGTACTTC. Its protein product is CASSNYPYETQYF. The V and J genes are TRBV7-3 and TRBJ2-5; D gene uncertain. The length of the CDR3 is 13 residues. Trimming left V 5 bases short and J 5 bases short, with 12 bases between. The germline V gene has CDR1 SGHTA and CDR2 FQGTGA. The full variable domain, in which reference TRBV7-3 and TRBJ2-5 provide the parts outside the CDR3, is GAGVSQTPSNKVTEKGKYVELRCDPISGHTALYWYRQSLGQGPEFLIYFQGTGAADDSGLPNDRFFAVRPEGSVSTLKIQRTERGDSAVYLCASSNYPYETQYFGPGTRLLVL.

This clonotype was detected ten times or more. The chain joins TRBV20-1 to TRBJ1-5, with D maybe TRBD1 (6 bases). V lost 0 bases, J lost 6 bases, and 15 bases lay in between. CDR3 length: 15 amino acids. Germline CDR1 reads DFQATT; CDR2 reads SNEGSKA (reference sequence). CDR3 sequence reads: CSARDGQRPVQPQHF. In DNA form, the CDR3 reads TGCAGTGCTAGAGATGGACAGCGGCCCGTTCAGCCCCAGCATTTT.

This clonotype was counted ten times or more. This chain uses TRBV4-2 with TRBJ2-3, with 7 bases identical to TRBD2. This CDR3 has 16 amino acids. The germline V gene has CDR1 LGHNA and CDR2 YNFKEQ. The J segment lost 4 bases and the V segment lost 0 bases, leaving 7 bases of the junction unmatched. The CDR3 DNA sequence: TGTGCCAGCAGCCAAGACGGCGGGAGCGGCGCAGATACGCAGTATTTT. It is translated as CASSQDGGSGADTQYF.

There are many counts of this clonotype. V usage is TRBV6-1 and J usage is TRBJ2-5, with D maybe TRBD2 (6 bases). Germline V gives CDR1 MNHNS, CDR2 SASEGT. Trimming left V 7 bases short and J 5 bases short, with 14 bases between. The CDR3 length is 13 residues. The CDR3 protein is CASKSPGGETQYF. CDR3 nucleotides: TGTGCCAGCAAGAGCCCCGGAGGGGAGACCCAGTACTTC.

Many counts were recorded for this clonotype. V is TRBV18 and J is TRBJ2-1; D not certain. Germline CDR1 is KGHSH and CDR2 is LQKENI. The CDR3 is 13 amino acids. V was clipped by 2 bases and J by 3 bases, with 5 bases between them. The CDR3 DNA reads as TGTGCCAGCTCACCAGGGATCTACAATGAGCAGTTCTTC. Amino acid sequence: CASSPGIYNEQFF.

A note on this clonotype: This sequence may be a read error, since a much larger clone differs from it by one base. The J gene is TRBJ1-5, the V gene TRBV6-1, with D unclear. This CDR3 comprises 15 residues. Germline values: CDR1 MNHNS, CDR2 SASEGT. The V and J ends lost 4 bases and 4 bases respectively, with 14 bases between them. The CDR3 bases are TGTGCCAGCAGTGGAGTAGCAGTCTCTAATCAGCCCCAGCATTTT. Translating it yields CASSGVAVSNQPQHF.

This clonotype was detected only once. CDR3 nucleotides: TGTGCCAGCAGCACAACCGGGACTAGCGGTAACTACGAGCAGTACTTC. It encodes CASSTTGTSGNYEQYF. This sequence joins TRBV11-2 and TRBJ2-7; 11 nucleotides align to TRBD2. Trimming cost V 5 bases and J 3 bases; bases outside gene matches: 9. CDR3 length: 16 amino acids. Per germline, CDR1 SGHAT and CDR2 FQNNGV.

This clonotype was counted ten times or more. The chain recombines TRBV7-9 with TRBJ1-2; TRBD1 agrees at 8 bases. The CDR3 consists of 14 residues. J was trimmed by 6 bases and V by 5 bases; bases with no gene match: 8. CDR1 and CDR2 (germline): SEHNR, FQNEAQ (reference sequence). The CDR3 loop is CASSAGQGRDGYTF. In nucleotides, the CDR3 is TGTGCCAGCAGCGCCGGACAGGGAAGGGATGGCTACACCTTC.

About this clonotype itself: The CDR3 ends on some other residue instead of the conserved phenylalanine or tryptophan, so this is likely a read error. The DNA is omitted, as the CDR3 cannot be located on it reliably, and the CDR3 follows TCRdb's listing. The chain joins TRBV2 to TRBJ1-1; the D segment call TRBD1 is taken from the table without a DNA check. The CDR3 has 14 amino acids, counting both end residues. Per the germline V gene, CDR1 is SNHLY and CDR2 is FYNNEI. The CDR3 spells CASSPQGGNTEDFL.

This chain uses TRBV4-2 with TRBJ2-2; 8 bases match TRBD2. Germline assignment: CDR1 LGHNA and CDR2 YNFKEQ. This CDR3 region has 17 residues. The junction had 5 bases not matched to a gene; V was cut back by 0 bases and J by 2 bases. For the CDR3, the DNA is TGTGCCAGCAGCCAAGATCCGACTAGCGTTAACACCGGGGAGCTGTTTTTT. It is translated as CASSQDPTSVNTGELFF.

The chain couples TRBV6-1 to TRBJ1-5; D is unresolved. V lost 7 bases, J lost 4 bases, and 11 bases lay in between. The V gene's germline CDR1 is MNHNS and CDR2 SASEGT. This CDR3 contains 13 residues. The DNA of the CDR3 is TGTGCCAGCAAGACCGAGAGTAATCAGCCCCAGCATTTT. Translation gives CASKTESNQPQHF.

The chain combines TRBV28 with TRBJ1-1; 7 bases match TRBD1. Trimming cost V 6 bases and J 8 bases; bases outside gene matches: 6. Germline CDR1 MDHEN, CDR2 SYDVKM. This CDR3 is built from 12 residues. Here the CDR3 reads CASRWGGQEAFF. The CDR3 DNA reads as TGTGCCAGCAGATGGGGGGGACAGGAAGCTTTCTTT.